A selection of T cell receptor beta chains follows, all from one sample in a study of blood T cell repertoires in COVID-19. The repertoire was sequenced with immunoSEQ multiplex PCR; TCRdb's copy has only in-frame clones and lacks some. Of 50,000 or so clones listed, roughly 90% are singletons. The sequenced sample consisted of peripheral blood. The receptors come from a man in his 60s with active COVID-19. Each CDR3 is given with its conserved first and last residue. The D gene is left open where the match is weak. Only part of the rows carry a size: once, few, many, or a class if the clone is expanded.

J	size	V	D	CDR3	DNA
TRBJ1-1	-	TRBV5-1	TRBD1	CASSRDRGNTEAFF	TGCGCCAGCTCCCGGGACAGGGGGAACACTGAAGCTTTCTTT
TRBJ2-3	-	TRBV19	TRBD1	CASSTGGTDTQYF	TGTGCCAGTAGCACAGGGGGCACAGATACGCAGTATTTT
TRBJ2-2	-	TRBV2	TRBD2	CASNPGTRDGELFF	TGTGCCAGCAACCCCGGGACTAGGGACGGGGAGCTGTTTTTT
TRBJ1-4	-	TRBV18	-	CASSPGGIPNEKLFF	TGTGCCAGCTCACCCGGCGGGATTCCTAATGAAAAACTGTTTTTT
TRBJ2-3	-	TRBV3-1/TRBV3-2	-	CASSQRERTDTQYF	TGTGCCAGCAGCCAACGGGAACGCACAGATACGCAGTATTTT
TRBJ1-1	-	TRBV5-5	-	CASSLSQGTTEAFF	TGTGCCAGCAGCTTGTCTCAGGGGACCACTGAAGCTTTCTTT
TRBJ2-7	once	TRBV6-5	-	CASSYSAGGGEQYF	TGTGCCAGCAGTTACTCTGCAGGGGGAGGCGAGCAGTACTTC
TRBJ2-1	-	TRBV15	-	CATSRGDTEGGNEQFF	TGTGCCACCAGCAGAGGAGACACGGAAGGGGGCAATGAGCAGTTCTTC
TRBJ2-5	-	TRBV5-1	-	CASSLDGSQETQYF	TGCGCCAGCAGCTTAGACGGTTCACAGGAGACCCAGTACTTC
TRBJ1-5	-	TRBV2	TRBD1	CASRTGDNQPQHF	TGTGCCAGCAGGACAGGGGACAATCAGCCCCAGCATTTT
TRBJ2-5	once	TRBV19	TRBD1	CASIGQGRETQYF	TGTGCCAGCATCGGACAGGGGAGGGAGACCCAGTACTTC
TRBJ2-1	-	TRBV11-2	-	CASSRTGTGSYNEQFF	TGTGCCAGCAGCCGTACCGGGACTGGGTCCTACAATGAGCAGTTCTTC
TRBJ2-2	-	TRBV7-9	-	CASSLGPGELFF	TGTGCCAGCAGCTTAGGGCCTGGGGAGCTGTTTTTT
TRBJ2-5	-	TRBV6-5	-	CASSYSRTTAGTQYF	TGTGCCAGCAGTTACTCGAGGACTACCGCCGGGACCCAGTACTTC
TRBJ2-2	once	TRBV30	-	CAWDPGEGGELFF	TGTGCCTGGGACCCGGGGGAAGGCGGGGAGCTGTTTTTT
TRBJ2-3	-	TRBV6-7	TRBD2	CASSSLAGNEDTQYF	TGTGCCAGCAGTTCACTAGCGGGAAACGAAGATACGCAGTATTTT
TRBJ2-7	-	TRBV11-2	TRBD2	CASSGLAGGQYF	TGTGCCAGCAGCGGACTAGCGGGAGGACAGTACTTC
TRBJ1-5	-	TRBV5-1	TRBD1	CASSPGTGVSNQPQHF	TGCGCCAGCAGCCCCGGGACAGGGGTTAGCAATCAGCCCCAGCATTTT
TRBJ2-7	-	TRBV15	-	CATSRDAMGTGNEQYF	TGTGCCACCAGCAGAGATGCTATGGGTACCGGGAACGAGCAGTACTTC
TRBJ2-1	-	TRBV9	TRBD2	CASSSSGLAGGSEQFF	TGTGCCAGCAGCTCGTCCGGACTAGCGGGGGGCAGTGAGCAGTTCTTC
TRBJ1-6	-	TRBV28	-	CASSFGLGIFSPLHF	TGTGCCAGCAGTTTCGGACTGGGCATTTTTTCACCCCTCCACTTT
TRBJ2-2	-	TRBV12-1	-	CASSAVGEGTGELFF	-
TRBJ1-5	-	TRBV27	-	CASSLAPLGQAKGGNQPQHF	TGTGCCAGCAGCCTAGCTCCCCTGGGACAAGCTAAGGGGGGCAATCAGCCCCAGCATTTT
TRBJ2-1	-	TRBV5-1	TRBD2	CASSLGAGGGYNEQFF	TGCGCCAGCAGCTTGGGAGCGGGAGGGGGTTACAATGAGCAGTTCTTC
TRBJ2-7	-	TRBV19	TRBD1	CASSTKTGQGILEQYF	TGTGCCAGTAGTACCAAAACGGGACAGGGGATCTTAGAGCAGTACTTC
TRBJ1-2	-	TRBV2	TRBD1	CAGYRGDYGYTF	TGTGCCGGGTACAGGGGTGACTATGGCTACACCTTC
TRBJ2-3	-	TRBV7-2	TRBD1	CASSLGTGRGADTQYF	TGTGCCAGCAGCTTAGGGACAGGCAGAGGGGCAGATACGCAGTATTTT
TRBJ2-2	-	TRBV2	TRBD2	CASNGGGPGELFF	TGTGCCAGCAACGGGGGGGGACCCGGGGAGCTGTTTTTT
TRBJ2-5	-	TRBV7-2	TRBD2	CASSAKWPSGGAGETQYF	TGTGCCAGCAGCGCCAAATGGCCTAGCGGGGGGGCCGGAGAGACCCAGTACTTC
TRBJ2-7	-	TRBV20-1	-	CSATQGYEQYF	TGCAGTGCAACACAGGGTTACGAGCAGTACTTC
TRBJ2-2	-	TRBV5-1	-	CASSLQGADTGELFF	TGCGCCAGCAGCTTGCAGGGTGCGGACACCGGGGAGCTGTTTTTT
TRBJ2-1	-	TRBV5-4	TRBD2	CASSSSGNNEQFF	TGTGCCAGCAGCTCTAGCGGAAATAATGAGCAGTTCTTC
TRBJ2-1	-	TRBV5-6	TRBD2	CASSLSGAEQFF	TGTGCCAGCAGCTTGAGCGGGGCTGAGCAGTTCTTC
TRBJ2-1	-	TRBV19	TRBD2	CASSIRSGGNEQFF	TGTGCCAGTAGTATTCGGAGCGGGGGGAATGAGCAGTTCTTC
TRBJ2-5	-	TRBV4-3	-	CASSQNFRETQYF	TGCGCCAGCAGCCAAAACTTTAGAGAGACCCAGTACTTC
TRBJ2-5	-	TRBV5-5	-	CASSADSLQETQYF	TGTGCCAGCAGCGCGGACAGCCTCCAAGAGACCCAGTACTTC
TRBJ1-5	-	TRBV7-2	-	CASSPQGMVKNQPQHF	TGTGCCAGCAGCCCACAGGGCATGGTGAAGAATCAGCCCCAGCATTTT
TRBJ1-1	-	TRBV6-5	-	CASSYSKGMNTEAFF	TGTGCCAGCAGTTACTCGAAGGGGATGAACACTGAAGCTTTCTTT
TRBJ2-7	-	TRBV14	TRBD2	CASSQDLKWREVDEQYF	TGTGCCAGCAGCCAAGATCTGAAGTGGCGGGAGGTGGACGAGCAGTACTTC
TRBJ1-2	-	TRBV2	-	CSRSTHRENPNYGYTF	TGTTCACGCTCAACACACAGGGAAAACCCTAACTATGGCTACACCTTC
TRBJ2-1	-	TRBV20-1	TRBD2	CSAIDPQSGRGFDEQFF	TGCAGTGCTATTGACCCCCAAAGCGGGAGAGGGTTCGATGAGCAGTTCTTC
TRBJ1-5	-	TRBV10-2	-	CASSDPTGLLYQPQHF	TGCGCCAGCAGTGATCCAACGGGGTTGTTATATCAGCCCCAGCATTTT
TRBJ2-1	-	TRBV6-5	TRBD2	CASSYLGLAGGNEQFF	TGTGCCAGCAGTTACCTTGGACTAGCGGGGGGGAATGAGCAGTTCTTC
TRBJ2-4	-	TRBV6-6	-	CASSYGFKNIQYF	TGTGCCAGCAGTTACGGCTTCAAAAACATTCAGTACTTC
TRBJ1-1	-	TRBV4-3	-	CASSQERTKTTEAFF	TGCGCCAGCAGCCAAGAGCGGACAAAAACGACTGAAGCTTTCTTT
TRBJ2-1	-	TRBV11-3	TRBD1	CASSLDQGAFYEQFF	TGTGCCAGCAGCTTAGATCAGGGGGCGTTCTATGAGCAGTTCTTC
TRBJ2-2	-	TRBV10-3	TRBD1	CAISGTGNTGELFF	TGTGCCATCAGTGGGACAGGGAACACCGGGGAGCTGTTTTTT
TRBJ2-7	-	TRBV18	-	CASSQYNSNEQYF	TGTGCCAGCTCACAATACAACAGCAACGAGCAGTACTTC
TRBJ2-7	once	TRBV5-8	-	CASSLGDRGLAVVEEQYF	TGTGCCAGCAGCTTGGGGGACAGGGGACTAGCGGTGGTTGAAGAGCAGTACTTC
TRBJ2-1	-	TRBV10-3	TRBD1	CATAGTGSYNEQFF	TGTGCCACCGCCGGGACAGGGTCCTACAATGAGCAGTTCTTC
TRBJ2-2	-	TRBV7-3	-	CASRPGGQGGTGELFF	TGTGCCAGCAGACCCGGCGGCCAGGGTGGCACCGGGGAGCTGTTTTTT
TRBJ2-7	once	TRBV27	-	CASSLSQVGYEQYF	TGTGCCAGCAGTTTATCGCAGGTGGGCTACGAGCAGTACTTC
TRBJ2-7	few	TRBV5-1	TRBD1	CASSLTGTAYEQYF	TGCGCCAGCAGCTTAACTGGGACAGCCTACGAGCAGTACTTC
TRBJ1-5	once	TRBV7-9	TRBD1	CASSLGFGTGHQPQHF	TGTGCCAGCAGCTTAGGATTTGGGACAGGGCATCAGCCCCAGCATTTT
TRBJ2-1	-	TRBV19	-	CASSRANEQFF	TGTGCCAGTAGTAGGGCCAATGAGCAGTTCTTC
TRBJ1-1	-	TRBV30	-	CAWRQGWGAFF	TGTGCCTGGAGGCAGGGGTGGGGAGCTTTCTTT
TRBJ1-5	-	TRBV12-3/TRBV12-4	-	CASSLGEGQPQHF	TGTGCCAGCAGTTTAGGGGAGGGACAGCCCCAGCATTTT
TRBJ1-4	-	TRBV5-1	-	CASSLEPTGEKLFF	TGCGCCAGCAGCTTGGAACCGACAGGCGAAAAACTGTTTTTT
TRBJ1-5	-	TRBV27	-	CASSSGYSNQPQHF	TGTGCCAGCAGTTCAGGGTATAGCAATCAGCCCCAGCATTTT
TRBJ2-3	-	TRBV18	-	CASSPYGSTDTQYF	TGTGCCAGCTCACCATACGGTAGCACAGATACGCAGTATTTT